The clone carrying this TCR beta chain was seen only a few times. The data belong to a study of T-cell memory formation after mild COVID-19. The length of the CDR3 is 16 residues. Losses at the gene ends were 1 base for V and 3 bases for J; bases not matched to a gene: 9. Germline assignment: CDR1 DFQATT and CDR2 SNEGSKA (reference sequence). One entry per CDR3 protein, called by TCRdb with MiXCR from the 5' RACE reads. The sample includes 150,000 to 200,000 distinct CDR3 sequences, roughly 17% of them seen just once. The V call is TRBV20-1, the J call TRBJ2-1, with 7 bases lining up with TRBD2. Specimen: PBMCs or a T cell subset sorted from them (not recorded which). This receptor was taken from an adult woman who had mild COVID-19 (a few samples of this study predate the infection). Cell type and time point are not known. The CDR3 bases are TGCAGTGCTAGAGGACCCGGCCTAGCGGACTACAATGAGCAGTTCTTC. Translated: CSARGPGLADYNEQFF.